This is a list of T cell receptor beta chains from one sample in a study of blood T cell repertoires in COVID-19. TCRdb keeps only in-frame clones here, not all; method: immunoSEQ multiplex PCR. Altogether 300,000 to 400,000 clones are present, more than 75% being singletons, with the ten largest covering approximately 8.1%. The sample comprised peripheral blood. The source of these receptors is a woman aged 50 to 60 who had recovered from COVID-19. Each CDR3 is given with its conserved first and last residue. The D gene is left open where the match is weak. Only some rows state a clone size, as once, few, many or a class for expanded clones.

cdr3_nt	cdr3_aa	j_call	v_call	d_call	clone_size
TGTGCCACGGCGGGGCAGGGAGAGACCCAGTACTTC	CATAGQGETQYF	TRBJ2-5	TRBV6-5	-	-
TGCGCCAGCAGCCAAGCAGGCCCGGCTAACTATGGCTACACCTTC	CASSQAGPANYGYTF	TRBJ1-2	TRBV4-1	-	-
TGTGCCAGCAGCTTGGACAGCCTCTATAATTCACCCCTCCACTTT	CASSLDSLYNSPLHF	TRBJ1-6	TRBV6-2/TRBV6-3	-	-
TGCGCCAGCAGCCAAGCTCTTCGGGGGGCCTACGAGCAGTACTTC	CASSQALRGAYEQYF	TRBJ2-7	TRBV4-1	TRBD2	-
TGTGCCAGCACCGCCCCGAGGGAGAACTATGGCTACACCTTC	CASTAPRENYGYTF	TRBJ1-2	TRBV28	-	-
TGTGCCAGCAGCTTAGGTGCACCCTGGAGGGGGGCCAACGTCCTGACTTTC	CASSLGAPWRGANVLTF	TRBJ2-6	TRBV7-3	-	-
TGTGCCAGCAGTTACGGACTAGCGGCTGAGCAGTTCTTC	CASSYGLAAEQFF	TRBJ2-1	TRBV6-2/TRBV6-3	TRBD2	-
TGTGCCAGCTCCCGACAGGGGGCGGGCGAGCAGTACTTC	CASSRQGAGEQYF	TRBJ2-7	TRBV18	TRBD1	-
TGTGCCAGCAGTACCGGGACAGATACGCAGTATTTT	CASSTGTDTQYF	TRBJ2-3	TRBV7-3	-	-
TGTGCCAGCAGCCGACAGGGGGAGAACACTGAAGCTTTCTTT	CASSRQGENTEAFF	TRBJ1-1	TRBV28	TRBD1	-
TGCGCCAGCAGCCACGGGACAGGGTCTGGCTACACCTTC	CASSHGTGSGYTF	TRBJ1-2	TRBV4-3	TRBD1	-
TGTGCCAGCAGGCCCTTAACTAGCGGGATAGGCAATGAGCAGTTCTTC	CASRPLTSGIGNEQFF	TRBJ2-1	TRBV7-2	TRBD2	-
TGCGCCAGCAGCTTGGTCTCAGGGGGACGCTACGAGCAGTACTTC	CASSLVSGGRYEQYF	TRBJ2-7	TRBV5-1	TRBD1	-
TGCAGCGTTGAAGATTCCGGGGGTGGCGAGCAGTACTTC	CSVEDSGGGEQYF	TRBJ2-7	TRBV29-1	-	-
TGTGCCAGTAAGACAGGCTCTGGGGCCAACGTCCTGACTTTC	CASKTGSGANVLTF	TRBJ2-6	TRBV19	-	once
TGTGCCAGCAGCCACGATTGGCAGTCCTACAATGAGCAGTTCTTC	CASSHDWQSYNEQFF	TRBJ2-1	TRBV4-2	-	-
TGTGCCAGCAGCTTTACGACAGCTCAGGGCGAGCAGTACTTC	CASSFTTAQGEQYF	TRBJ2-7	TRBV7-9	-	few
TGTGCCAGTAGCGGACAGGGGGGCTATGGCTACACCTTC	CASSGQGGYGYTF	TRBJ1-2	TRBV19	TRBD1	-
TGCGCCAGCAGCCAATCCTTGGGGAGCCTCGAGCAGTACTTC	CASSQSLGSLEQYF	TRBJ2-7	TRBV4-3	-	-
TGTGCCAGCCAGAGGTACTTCGGGGAGCTGTTTTTT	CASQRYFGELFF	TRBJ2-2	TRBV28	-	-
TGTGCCTGGAGTGGGACTAGCGGGAGGGTTTATGAGCAGTTCTTC	CAWSGTSGRVYEQFF	TRBJ2-1	TRBV30	TRBD2	-
TGTGCCAGCAGTCTACAGGCGACTCGGCATGGCTACACCTTC	CASSLQATRHGYTF	TRBJ1-2	TRBV28	-	-
TGTGCCAGCTCAGCGGGTCTCACAAGAGCGGATAATTCACCCCTCCACTTT	CASSAGLTRADNSPLHF	TRBJ1-6	TRBV19	-	-
TGCGCCAGCAGCCAAGATAGCCAGACAGGGGGCCCCGGCTACACCTTC	CASSQDSQTGGPGYTF	TRBJ1-2	TRBV4-3	TRBD1	-
TGTGCCAGCAGCATAGGGACTAGCGGGGTCGGGGTCGAGACCCAGTACTTC	CASSIGTSGVGVETQYF	TRBJ2-5	TRBV5-6	TRBD2	-
TGTGCCAGCAGCTTGAGGGGCGGGGGGGCTGAAGCTTTCTTT	CASSLRGGGAEAFF	TRBJ1-1	TRBV5-8	-	-
TGTGCCAGCAGCGTAGGGACTAGCGGATTCACAGATACGCAGTATTTT	CASSVGTSGFTDTQYF	TRBJ2-3	TRBV9	TRBD2	few
TGTGCCAGCAGCGGGGGCCGGGGTTCACCCCTCCACTTT	CASSGGRGSPLHF	TRBJ1-6	TRBV7-9	-	-
TGTGCCAGCAGCAAACAGGGGGCCTTTGGAAACACCATATATTTT	CASSKQGAFGNTIYF	TRBJ1-3	TRBV7-2	TRBD1	-
TGTGCCAGCAGAAGACAGGGGGGTTGGGAGCAGTACTTC	CASRRQGGWEQYF	TRBJ2-7	TRBV25-1	TRBD1	-
TGTGCCAGCCGACGGACAGTCAATGAGCAGTTCTTC	CASRRTVNEQFF	TRBJ2-1	TRBV12-3/TRBV12-4	-	-
TGCAGCGCCCGGGGGAGCGGGGGACGCGCAGATACGCAGTATTTT	CSARGSGGRADTQYF	TRBJ2-3	TRBV29-1	TRBD2	-
TGTGCCAGTAGCAGTTCAGGGGGCGGTCGCGAAAAACTGTTTTTT	CASSSSGGGREKLFF	TRBJ1-4	TRBV19	TRBD1	-
TGTGCCAGCACGACTAGCGGGAGTGATGAGCAGTTCTTC	CASTTSGSDEQFF	TRBJ2-1	TRBV6-5	TRBD2	-
TGTGCCAGCAGTTTAGGCGGAGGGGCGGGCTACACCTTC	CASSLGGGAGYTF	TRBJ1-2	TRBV28	-	-
TGTGCCAGCAGCGAGACAGGGGGCCTTGGCTACACCTTC	CASSETGGLGYTF	TRBJ1-2	TRBV2	TRBD1	-
TGTGCCAGCAGCTGGGGGGGGTCGTACGAGCAGTACTTC	CASSWGGSYEQYF	TRBJ2-7	TRBV7-2	TRBD2	-
TGCAGCGTAGCCGGACAGGGCGGCTACACCTTC	CSVAGQGGYTF	TRBJ1-2	TRBV29-1	TRBD1	-
TGTGCCAGCAACTCCCCCCGACAGTCTGAAGCTTTCTTT	CASNSPRQSEAFF	TRBJ1-1	TRBV5-4	-	-
TGCAGCGTTGGCGCGAACTCTGGAAACACCATATATTTT	CSVGANSGNTIYF	TRBJ1-3	TRBV29-1	-	-
TGTGCCAGCAGCTTTTTGTCTACCGGGGAGCTGTTTTTT	CASSFLSTGELFF	TRBJ2-2	TRBV7-2	-	-
TGTGCCAGCAGCCAAGGACAGCCGAACACTGAAGCTTTCTTT	CASSQGQPNTEAFF	TRBJ1-1	TRBV11-3	-	-
TGTGCCAGCAGTTTACGACCGGGACTTGACTACGAGCAGTACTTC	CASSLRPGLDYEQYF	TRBJ2-7	TRBV7-2	-	-
TGTGCCAGCAGCCGGCACGGGACTAGCGGGAGGGGTGAACTGAATGAGCAGTTCTTC	CASSRHGTSGRGELNEQFF	TRBJ2-1	TRBV11-2	TRBD2	-
TGTGCCACCAGTTCAGGCCCGCAGCCCCAGCATTTT	CATSSGPQPQHF	TRBJ1-5	TRBV24-1	-	-
TGTGCCAGCAGAAGATCCGACAGGGGTGCAGATACGCAGCATTTT	CASRRSDRGADTQHF	TRBJ1-5	TRBV27	TRBD1	-
TGCGCCAGCAGCCAAGTCGAAGGACTGATGAACACTGAAGCTTTCTTT	CASSQVEGLMNTEAFF	TRBJ1-1	TRBV4-3	-	-
TGTGCCAGCAGTGACCTCGGGGGCTACACCTTC	CASSDLGGYTF	TRBJ1-2	TRBV6-1	-	once
TGCAGCGTCGAGGCGGGGGGAAACACCATATATTTT	CSVEAGGNTIYF	TRBJ1-3	TRBV29-1	-	-
TGCGCCAGCAGCCAAGATCTTCGGGGTGAAAAACTGTTTTTT	CASSQDLRGEKLFF	TRBJ1-4	TRBV4-3	-	-
TGTGCCTGGAGTGTATCGGAGGCGGAGTACTTC	CAWSVSEAEYF	TRBJ2-7	TRBV30	-	-
TGTGCCAGCAGCTCCCTTTTCCAGGGTCGTTATGGCTACACCTTC	CASSSLFQGRYGYTF	TRBJ1-2	TRBV11-2	-	-
TGTGCCAGTAGTATAGATTACGGTCCAAGATTTTATAGCAATCAGCCCCAGCATTTT	CASSIDYGPRFYSNQPQHF	TRBJ1-5	TRBV19	-	-
TGTGCCAGTAGCCCCCCAGGGGAGGGTCAGCCCCAGCATTTT	CASSPPGEGQPQHF	TRBJ1-5	TRBV19	-	-
TGTGCCTGGAGACTGACTATGAACACTGAAGCTTTCTTT	CAWRLTMNTEAFF	TRBJ1-1	TRBV30	-	-
TGTGCCAGCAGCTTGACAGGGGTAAACGGCTACACCTTC	CASSLTGVNGYTF	TRBJ1-2	TRBV5-4	TRBD1	once
TGTGCCAGCGGGACTAGCTCGGCGGCGAAGACCCAGTACTTC	CASGTSSAAKTQYF	TRBJ2-5	TRBV27	TRBD2	-
TGTGCCAGCAGCGAGACTAGCTCTGCCTACGAGCAGTACTTC	CASSETSSAYEQYF	TRBJ2-7	TRBV7-9	TRBD2	-
TGTGCCAGTAGGGGACAGAATGTCATCTCTGGGGCCAACGTCCTGACTTTC	CASRGQNVISGANVLTF	TRBJ2-6	TRBV19	TRBD1	-